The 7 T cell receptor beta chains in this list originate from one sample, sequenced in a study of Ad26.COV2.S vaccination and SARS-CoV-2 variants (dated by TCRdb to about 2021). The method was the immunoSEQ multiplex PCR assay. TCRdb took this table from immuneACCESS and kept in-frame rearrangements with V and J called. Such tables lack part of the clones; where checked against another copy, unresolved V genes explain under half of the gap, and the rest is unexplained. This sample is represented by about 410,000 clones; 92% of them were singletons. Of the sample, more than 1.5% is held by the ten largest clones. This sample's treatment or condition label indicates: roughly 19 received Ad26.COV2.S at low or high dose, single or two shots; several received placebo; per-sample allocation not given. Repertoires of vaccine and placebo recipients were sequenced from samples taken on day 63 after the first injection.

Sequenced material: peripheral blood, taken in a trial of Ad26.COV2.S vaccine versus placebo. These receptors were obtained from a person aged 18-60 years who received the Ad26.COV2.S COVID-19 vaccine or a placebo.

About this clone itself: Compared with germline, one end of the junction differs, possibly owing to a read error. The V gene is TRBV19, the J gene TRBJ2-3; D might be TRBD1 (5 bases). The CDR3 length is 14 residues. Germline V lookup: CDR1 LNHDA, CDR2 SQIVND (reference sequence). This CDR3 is CASSGRQMTDTQYF. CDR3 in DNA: TGTGCAAGTAGTGGTCGACAGATGACAGATACGCAGTATTTT. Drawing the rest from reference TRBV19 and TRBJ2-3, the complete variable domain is DGGITQSPKYLFRKEGQNVTLSCEQNLNHDAMYWYRQDPGQGLRLIYYSQIVNDFQKGDIAEGYSVSREKKESFPLTVTSAQKNPTAFYLCASSGRQMTDTQYFGPGTRLTVL.

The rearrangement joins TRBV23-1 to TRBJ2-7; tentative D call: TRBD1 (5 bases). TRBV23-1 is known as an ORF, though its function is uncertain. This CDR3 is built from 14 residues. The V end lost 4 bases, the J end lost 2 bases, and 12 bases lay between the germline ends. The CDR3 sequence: CASSLGVLTYEQYF. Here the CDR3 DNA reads TGCGCCAGCAGTCTAGGGGTACTTACCTACGAGCAGTACTTC.

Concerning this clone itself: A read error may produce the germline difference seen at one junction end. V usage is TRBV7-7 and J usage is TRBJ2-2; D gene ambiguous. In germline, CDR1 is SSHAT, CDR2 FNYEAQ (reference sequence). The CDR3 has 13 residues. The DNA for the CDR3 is TGTGCTAGCAGCTTATCCCCCTCCGGGGAGCTGTTTTTT. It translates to CASSLSPSGELFF.

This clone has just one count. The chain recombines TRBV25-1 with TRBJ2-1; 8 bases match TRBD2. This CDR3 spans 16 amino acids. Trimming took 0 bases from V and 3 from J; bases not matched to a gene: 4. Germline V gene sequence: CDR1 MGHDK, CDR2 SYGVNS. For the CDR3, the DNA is TGTGCCAGCAGTGAATACGGGAGGGGGTTCTACAATGAGCAGTTCTTC. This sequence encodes CASSEYGRGFYNEQFF.

CDR3 amino acids: CASSYSKAGGTYEQYF. CDR3 sequence (DNA): TGTGCCAGCAGTTACTCGAAAGCGGGGGGAACATACGAGCAGTACTTC. The gene calls are TRBV6-2 or TRBV6-3 and TRBJ2-7; 9 bases align to TRBD2. Unmatched junction bases numbered 7, after V lost 0 bases and J lost 4 bases. Germline assignment: CDR1 MNHEY and CDR2 SVGEGT. The CDR3 loop spans 16 amino acids.

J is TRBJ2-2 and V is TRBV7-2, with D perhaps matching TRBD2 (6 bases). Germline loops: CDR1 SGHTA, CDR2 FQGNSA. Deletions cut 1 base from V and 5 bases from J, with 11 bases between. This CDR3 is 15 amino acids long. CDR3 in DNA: TGTGCCAGCAGCTTAGTCGGGACTCCTACCGGGGAGCTGTTTTTT. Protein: CASSLVGTPTGELFF.

The CDR3 is CASSLQGGEQYF. CDR3 sequence (DNA): TGTGCCAGTAGTCTTCAGGGGGGCGAGCAGTACTTC. The J gene is TRBJ2-7, the V gene TRBV19, with D tentatively TRBD1 (7 bases). CDR3 length: 12 amino acids. The germline V gene encodes CDR1 LNHDA and CDR2 SQIVND (reference sequence). Trimming took off 5 bases at V and 6 bases at J, with 11 bases between the two ends. Using reference TRBV19 and TRBJ2-7 for the parts outside the CDR3, the full variable domain is DGGITQSPKYLFRKEGQNVTLSCEQNLNHDAMYWYRQDPGQGLRLIYYSQIVNDFQKGDIAEGYSVSREKKESFPLTVTSAQKNPTAFYLCASSLQGGEQYFGPGTRLTVT.